This T cell receptor (beta chain) was documented in a study of cytomegalovirus exposure and HLA in healthy donors. On the study more broadly: Genotyping showed around four fifths of some 400 donors falling in the Caucasian-associated ancestry cluster.

Study-wide results and limits: Equally common other TCR beta chains were less clonally expanded than HLA-associated ones, a later analysis found. Reported performance of the classifier showed diagnosis of cytomegalovirus status with high specificity and sensitivity. In a later analysis, V- and J-gene trimming of beta chains associated with a DCLRE1C missense variant, replicated independently.

PCR involved 60 Vbeta and 13 Jbeta primers. Assay used: immunoSEQ multiplex PCR; TCRdb lists only in-frame clones, some missing. In the table there are just under 150,000 clones, 80% to 85% of which are singletons. The CDR3 is 15 residues long. Germline values: CDR1 SGHRS, CDR2 YFSETQ. About this clone itself: The antigen is not known. The junction and the germline gene differ at one end; a read error may be behind it.

Sequencing input: PBMCs. This sequence originates from a woman in her twenties or thirties in good health and CMV-seronegative. The chain joins TRBV5-1 to TRBJ2-1; 8 positions agree with TRBD1. The CDR3 protein is CASSLAAGGYYEQFF. The CDR3 coding sequence is TGCGCCAGCAGCTTGGCCGCAGGGGGCTACTATGAGCAGTTCTTC.